This TCR beta chain was identified in a study of OX40 agonist ivuxolimab in advanced cancers. The overall study: Among those enrolled, mean age was around 55 years (range about 23 to 85) and 75% to 90% were male. Study results and caveats: CD8+ T cells (on average) carried more expanded clones than CD4+ T cells. With doses of 0.1-3.0 mg/kg, partial responders showed among the lowest clonal expansion.

This CDR3 region has 13 residues. Germline V gene sequence: CDR1 SGHRS, CDR2 YFSETQ. V lost 4 bases to trimming and J lost 4 bases, with 8 bases between them. Remarks on this clone: Its antigen is currently unknown.

The assay was immunoSEQ multiplex PCR, and TCRdb's table has in-frame clones only and misses some. The data show tens of thousands of clones, around 90% seen once. The TCR comes from an adult with an advanced solid tumor such as melanoma, head and neck, liver or kidney cancer. The sequencing here drew on CD4+ or CD8+ T cells sorted from blood, taken in a trial of the OX40 agonist ivuxolimab. The chain recombines TRBV5-1 with TRBJ2-2; D is possibly TRBD1 (6 bases). CDR3 nucleotide sequence: TGCGCCAGCAGCACAGGGTCCACCGGGGAGCTGTTTTTT. This encodes CASSTGSTGELFF.